One TCR beta chain is described in this entry. Trimming cost V 0 bases and J 2 bases, with 17 bases left between them. This CDR3 is 18 amino acids long. The germline V gene encodes CDR1 LGHNA and CDR2 YNFKEQ. These data originate in a study of blood T cell repertoires in COVID-19. Clones were sequenced by immunoSEQ multiplex PCR, and TCRdb holds only the in-frame ones, with some missing. The table has roughly 190,000 clones, around four fifths seen once. Sequencing used peripheral blood. The V gene is TRBV4-2, the J gene TRBJ2-4, with D tentatively TRBD2 (6 bases). The TCR originated in a human donor in a cohort sampled during active COVID-19. The CDR3 DNA reads as TGTGCCAGCAGCCAAGATCCGACGGGGGTTGGGACCAAAAACATTCAGTACTTC. Protein sequence: CASSQDPTGVGTKNIQYF.